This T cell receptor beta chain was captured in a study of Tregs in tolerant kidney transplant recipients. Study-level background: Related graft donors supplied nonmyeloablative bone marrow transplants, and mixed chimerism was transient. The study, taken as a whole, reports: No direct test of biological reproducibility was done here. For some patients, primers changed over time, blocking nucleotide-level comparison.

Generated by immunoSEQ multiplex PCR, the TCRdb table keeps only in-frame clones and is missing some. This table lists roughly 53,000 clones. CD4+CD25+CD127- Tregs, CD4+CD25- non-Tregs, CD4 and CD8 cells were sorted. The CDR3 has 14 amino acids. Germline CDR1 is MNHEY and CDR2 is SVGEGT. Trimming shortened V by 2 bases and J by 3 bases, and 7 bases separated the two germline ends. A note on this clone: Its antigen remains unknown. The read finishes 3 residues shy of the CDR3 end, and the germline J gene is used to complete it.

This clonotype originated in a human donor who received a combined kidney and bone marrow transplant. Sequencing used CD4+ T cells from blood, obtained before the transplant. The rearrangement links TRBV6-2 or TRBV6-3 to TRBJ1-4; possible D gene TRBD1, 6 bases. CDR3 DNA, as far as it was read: TGTGCCAGCAGTTACGGGGGCCCTAATGAAAAA. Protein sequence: CASSYGGPNEK. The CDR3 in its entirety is CASSYGGPNEKLFF.